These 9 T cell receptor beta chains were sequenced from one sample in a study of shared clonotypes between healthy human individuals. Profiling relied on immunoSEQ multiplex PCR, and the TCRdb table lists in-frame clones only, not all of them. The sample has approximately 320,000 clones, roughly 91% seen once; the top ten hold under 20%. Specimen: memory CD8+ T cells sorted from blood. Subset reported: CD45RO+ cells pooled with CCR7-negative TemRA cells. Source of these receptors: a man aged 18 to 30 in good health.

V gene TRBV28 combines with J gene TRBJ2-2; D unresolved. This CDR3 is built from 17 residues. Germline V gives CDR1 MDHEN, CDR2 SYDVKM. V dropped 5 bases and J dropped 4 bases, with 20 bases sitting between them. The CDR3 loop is CASSTSRLDRATGELFF. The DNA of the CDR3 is TGTGCCAGCAGTACCTCGCGACTTGATCGGGCCACCGGGGAGCTGTTTTTT.

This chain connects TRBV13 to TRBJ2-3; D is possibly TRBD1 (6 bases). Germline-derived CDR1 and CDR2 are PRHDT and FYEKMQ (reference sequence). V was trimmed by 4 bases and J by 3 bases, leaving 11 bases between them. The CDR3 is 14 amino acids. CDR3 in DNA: TGTGCCAGCAGCTCCCGGGACAATACAGATACGCAGTATTTT. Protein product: CASSSRDNTDTQYF.

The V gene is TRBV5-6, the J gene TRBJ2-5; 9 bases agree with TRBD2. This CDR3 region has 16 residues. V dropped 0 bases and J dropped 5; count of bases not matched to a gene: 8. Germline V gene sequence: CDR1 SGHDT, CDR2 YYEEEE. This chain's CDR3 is CASSLGGSGRHETQYF. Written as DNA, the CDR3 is TGTGCCAGCAGCTTGGGTGGTAGCGGGAGACACGAGACCCAGTACTTC.

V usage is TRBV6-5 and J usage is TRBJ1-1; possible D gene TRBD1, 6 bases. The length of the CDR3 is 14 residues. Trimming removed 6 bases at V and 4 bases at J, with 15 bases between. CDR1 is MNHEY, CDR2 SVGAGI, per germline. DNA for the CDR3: TGTGCCAGCAGCGGAAGAGGGGGAAGCACTGAAGCTTTCTTT. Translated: CASSGRGGSTEAFF.

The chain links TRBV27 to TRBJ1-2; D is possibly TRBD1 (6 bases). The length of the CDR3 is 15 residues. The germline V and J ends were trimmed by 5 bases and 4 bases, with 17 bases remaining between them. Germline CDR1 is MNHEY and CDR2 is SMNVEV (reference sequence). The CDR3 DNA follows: TGTGCCAGCAGTCCTGTCATGGGGGCTCCCTATGGCTACACCTTC. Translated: CASSPVMGAPYGYTF.

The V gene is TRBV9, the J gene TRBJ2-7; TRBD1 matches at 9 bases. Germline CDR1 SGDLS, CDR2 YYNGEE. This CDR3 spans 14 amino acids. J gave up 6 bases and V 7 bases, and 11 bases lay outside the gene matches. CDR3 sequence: CASGQDRGTGEQYF. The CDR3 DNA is TGTGCCAGCGGGCAGGACAGGGGTACGGGCGAGCAGTACTTC.

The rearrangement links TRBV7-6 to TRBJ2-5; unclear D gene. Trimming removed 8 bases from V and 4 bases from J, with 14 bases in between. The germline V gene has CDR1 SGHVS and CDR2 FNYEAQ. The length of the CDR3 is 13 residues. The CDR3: CASGWGGPETQYF. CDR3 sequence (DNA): TGTGCCAGCGGCTGGGGTGGCCCAGAGACCCAGTACTTC.

CDR3 region: CAISLGVRGTEAFF. The CDR3 nucleotides read TGTGCCATCAGCCTCGGGGTCAGGGGCACTGAAGCTTTCTTT. The chain recombines TRBV10-3 with TRBJ1-1; TRBD1 might be the D (6 bases). The CDR3 loop spans 14 amino acids. Trimming took 6 bases from V and 4 from J, leaving 15 bases between them. Germline V gives CDR1 ENHRY, CDR2 SYGVKD.

The CDR3 region is CASKSTSGATDTQYF. DNA of the CDR3: TGTGCCAGCAAATCGACTAGCGGGGCCACAGATACGCAGTATTTT. The chain employs TRBV2 and TRBJ2-3, with 11 bases aligning to TRBD2. This CDR3 region has 15 residues. Unmatched junction bases numbered 5, after V lost 7 bases and J lost 2 bases. Germline V CDR1 and CDR2: SNHLY, FYNNEI.